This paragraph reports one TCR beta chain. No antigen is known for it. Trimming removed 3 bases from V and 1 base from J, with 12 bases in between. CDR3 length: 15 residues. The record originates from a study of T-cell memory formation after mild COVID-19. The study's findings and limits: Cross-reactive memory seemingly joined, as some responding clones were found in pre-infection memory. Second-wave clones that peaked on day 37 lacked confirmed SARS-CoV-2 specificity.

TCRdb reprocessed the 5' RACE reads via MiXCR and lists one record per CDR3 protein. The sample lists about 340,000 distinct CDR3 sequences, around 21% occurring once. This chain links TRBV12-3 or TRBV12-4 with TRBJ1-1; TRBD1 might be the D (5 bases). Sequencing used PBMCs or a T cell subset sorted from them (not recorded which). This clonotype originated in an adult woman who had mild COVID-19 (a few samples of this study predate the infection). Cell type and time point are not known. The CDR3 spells CASSFRRGKNTEAFF. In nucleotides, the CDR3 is TGTGCCAGCAGTTTTCGGCGGGGGAAGAACACTGAAGCTTTCTTT.